The 15 T cell receptor beta chains below all came from one sample that was sequenced in a study of chemoradiotherapy in HPV16-positive cancers. Produced via immunoSEQ multiplex PCR; TCRdb's table is partial and in-frame only. The table records 8,000 to 9,500 clones, roughly 70% of them present only once. This material consisted of tumor tissue, taken from a patient who underwent chemoradiotherapy. These receptors all stem from a human donor with HPV-associated anogenital cancer.

The chain recombines TRBV9 with TRBJ2-7, with D possibly TRBD1 on 5 matching bases. V shed 4 bases and J shed 5 bases, with 25 bases lying between them. Germline V gives CDR1 SGDLS, CDR2 YYNGEE. The CDR3 spans 17 residues. CDR3 sequence: CASSPISGQGPPHEQYF. DNA of the CDR3: TGTGCCAGCAGCCCCATTAGTGGCCAGGGCCCCCCCCACGAGCAGTACTTC. Drawing the rest from reference TRBV9 and TRBJ2-7, the complete variable domain is DSGVTQTPKHLITATGQRVTLRCSPRSGDLSVYWYQQSLDQGLQFLIQYYNGEERAKGNILERFSAQQFPDLHSELNLSSLELGDSALYFCASSPISGQGPPHEQYFGPGTRLTVT.

The chain employs TRBV2 and TRBJ2-1; either TRBD1 or TRBD2 may supply D (6 bases each). This CDR3 region has 15 residues. V lost 4 bases, J lost 2 bases, and 12 bases lay in between. Germline V gene data show CDR1 as SNHLY and CDR2 as FYNNEI. The CDR3 loop reads CASSGVRGAYNEQFF. In DNA form, the CDR3 reads TGTGCCAGCAGTGGGGTGAGGGGGGCCTACAATGAGCAGTTCTTC.

The chain joins TRBV5-1 to TRBJ1-4; 11 nucleotides agree with TRBD1. The CDR3 totals 17 residues. The germline gives CDR1 SGHRS, CDR2 YFSETQ. V lost 2 bases to trimming and J lost 2 bases; unmatched junction nucleotides: 5. As DNA, the CDR3 is TGCGCCAGCAGCTTAAGGACAGGGGGCGCCACTAATGAAAAACTGTTTTTT. As protein: CASSLRTGGATNEKLFF.

The V and J genes are TRBV7-9 and TRBJ2-2; D is possibly TRBD1 (5 bases). The germline gives CDR1 SEHNR, CDR2 FQNEAQ (reference sequence). V was pared by 4 bases and J by 6 bases, with 9 bases between. CDR3 length: 13 residues. The CDR3 loop reads CASSSRGPGELFF. The CDR3 bases are TGTGCCAGCAGCTCTAGGGGTCCCGGGGAGCTGTTTTTT.

The chain has TRBV5-1 and TRBJ2-5; D is unclear. With the DNA end fitting TRBJ2-7 better, the J assignment may be wrong. Germline assignment: CDR1 SGHRS and CDR2 YFSETQ. This CDR3 region has 13 residues. This CDR3 reads CASSLWGSYEQYF. As DNA, the CDR3 is TGCGCCAGCAGCTTGTGGGGCTCCTACGAGCAGTACTTC.

This clone was seen just once. The chain joins TRBV7-2 to TRBJ1-4, with D uncertain. Germline V gives CDR1 SGHTA, CDR2 FQGNSA. The CDR3 is 14 amino acids. V was shortened by 0 bases and J by 1 base, with 3 bases between the two germline ends. Written as DNA, the CDR3 is TGTGCCAGCAGCTTAGCAGGAACTAATGAAAAACTGTTTTTT. As protein: CASSLAGTNEKLFF. The full variable domain, completed using reference TRBV7-2 and TRBJ1-4, is GAGVSQSPSNKVTEKGKDVELRCDPISGHTALYWYRQSLGQGLEFLIYFQGNSAPDKSGLPSDRFSAERTGGSVSTLTIQRTQQEDSAVYLCASSLAGTNEKLFFGSGTQLSVL.

This chain connects TRBV5-6 to TRBJ2-5; D unclear. The V gene's germline CDR1 is SGHDT and CDR2 YYEEEE. The CDR3 has 11 amino acids. V was trimmed by 3 bases and J by 2 bases, leaving 2 bases between them. The CDR3 loop is CASSWQETQYF. The CDR3 region has the DNA TGTGCCAGCAGCTGGCAAGAGACCCAGTACTTC.

This clone appeared a single time. The gene calls are TRBV28 and TRBJ2-7; 12 bases align to TRBD2. With 7 bases clipped from V and 4 bases from J, the junction kept 5 bases outside the gene matches. There are 14 residues in the CDR3. The germline V gene encodes CDR1 MDHEN and CDR2 SYDVKM. CDR3 nucleotide sequence: TGTGCCAGCACCGAGACTAGCGGGAGTTACGAGCAGTACTTC. Translation gives CASTETSGSYEQYF. Drawing the rest from reference TRBV28 and TRBJ2-7, the complete variable domain is DVKVTQSSRYLVKRTGEKVFLECVQDMDHENMFWYRQDPGLGLRLIYFSYDVKMKEKGDIPEGYSVSREKKERFSLILESASTNQTSMYLCASTETSGSYEQYFGPGTRLTVT.

This CDR3 reads CASTSSTGATYEQYF. CDR3 sequence (DNA): TGTGCCAGCACCTCTTCCACAGGGGCGACCTACGAGCAGTACTTC. This chain joins TRBV6-6 and TRBJ2-7; 7 nucleotides agree with TRBD1. Germline CDR1 reads MNHNY; CDR2 reads SVGAGI (reference sequence). V lost 7 bases to trimming and J lost 2 bases; unmatched junction nucleotides: 11. The CDR3 loop spans 15 amino acids.

This chain links TRBV5-1 with TRBJ2-7; 8 bases are a match to TRBD1. V shed 3 bases and J 2 bases; nucleotides not matched to a gene: 16. CDR1 is SGHRS, CDR2 YFSETQ, per germline. The CDR3 spans 18 residues. CDR3: CASSSRQGRRNFPYEQYF. CDR3 nucleotides: TGCGCCAGCAGCTCTCGACAGGGGCGAAGGAATTTTCCCTACGAGCAGTACTTC.

This clone came up a few times. The CDR3 spells CASSLVVGDGYTF. For the CDR3, the DNA is TGTGCCAGCAGCTTAGTGGTCGGGGATGGCTACACCTTC. The chain carries TRBV7-9 and TRBJ1-2; no reliable D call. The CDR3 is 13 amino acids. V lost 1 base and J lost 6, with 9 bases in between. Per germline, CDR1 SEHNR and CDR2 FQNEAQ (reference sequence).

This clone was seen just once. The chain couples TRBV6-4 to TRBJ2-2; 10 bases align to TRBD2. Germline CDR1 reads MRHNA; CDR2 reads SNTAGT. V trimming: 3 bases; J trimming: 5 bases; junction bases outside the gene matches: 3. This CDR3 is built from 15 residues. The CDR3 reads CASSELAGTTGELFF. In nucleotides, the CDR3 is TGTGCCAGCAGTGAACTAGCGGGGACGACCGGGGAGCTGTTTTTT.

The chain links TRBV28 to TRBJ1-6; a possible D gene is TRBD1 (6 bases). The germline V and J ends were trimmed by 2 bases and 9 bases, with 11 bases remaining between them. The CDR3 is 14 residues long. Germline CDR1 reads MDHEN; CDR2 reads SYDVKM. This CDR3 reads CASSLRGFSSPLHF. The CDR3 DNA sequence: TGTGCCAGCAGTTTAAGGGGGTTCTCTTCACCCCTCCACTTT.

This clone has only a few counts. This chain joins TRBV5-1 and TRBJ1-1, with D possibly being TRBD1 (5 bases). Trimming left V 7 bases short and J 3 bases short, with 10 bases between. The length of the CDR3 is 12 residues. CDR1 is SGHRS, CDR2 YFSETQ, per germline. Here the CDR3 reads CASGGPHTEAFF. CDR3 DNA: TGCGCCAGCGGGGGACCCCACACTGAAGCTTTCTTT.

As for this clone: The junction departs from the called germline gene at one end, perhaps through a read error. This sequence joins TRBV7-7 and TRBJ2-7; 9 bases match TRBD2. Per germline, CDR1 SSHAT and CDR2 FNYEAQ (reference sequence). There are 17 residues in the CDR3. This CDR3 reads CASSLGLAGLAPYEQYF. The CDR3 DNA sequence: TGTGCTAGCAGCTTAGGGCTAGCGGGACTAGCACCCTACGAGCAGTACTTC.